A selection of T cell receptor beta chains follows, all from one sample in a study of shared T cell receptors in the human thymus. TCRdb's copy holds only in-frame clones and misses some; the assay was immunoSEQ multiplex PCR. The data show around 730,000 clones, 80% to 90% seen once. The sample was also reused in another study, on human thymus T cells.

Sequenced material: thymocytes. All receptors come from a girl less than two years old with a congenital heart defect. CDR3s include the opening cysteine and the closing phenylalanine or tryptophan. D genes are given only for firm matches. Part of the rows lack a size; the others show once, few, many or a class for expanded clones.

>TRBD1|TRBJ1-2|12|once|TRBV29-1
TGCAGCGCACAGGGGAAGGACTATGGCTACACCTTC
CSAQGKDYGYTF
>-|TRBJ2-1|15|-|TRBV19
TGTGCCAGTACCCGTGGCGGGGTCTCCTACAATGAGCAGTTCTTC
CASTRGGVSYNEQFF
>-|TRBJ1-5|13|-|TRBV7-9
TGTGCCAGCAGCTTCGGGGTTCATCAGCCCCAGCATTTT
CASSFGVHQPQHF
>-|TRBJ2-7|13|-|TRBV5-4
TGTGCCAGCAGCCCGGGGGTTAGGGGCGAGCAGTACTTC
CASSPGVRGEQYF
>-|TRBJ2-7|15|-|TRBV11-2
TGTGCCAGCAGCTTTGGGAGGTGGAAGGAGTACGAGCAGTACTTC
CASSFGRWKEYEQYF
>-|TRBJ1-6|21|-|TRBV27
TGTGCCAGCAGTGCTCTTACCCCATCGCCTGAGACAGCCTCCTATAATTCACCCCTCCACTTT
CASSALTPSPETASYNSPLHF
>TRBD1|TRBJ1-2|15|-|TRBV29-1
TGCAGCGTTGAGACAGGGCGTAGCTCAGCCTATGGCTACACCTTC
CSVETGRSSAYGYTF
>-|TRBJ1-3|15|-|TRBV6-5
TGTGCCAGCGCCCGGAGGGCCAGCGCTGGAAACACCATATATTTT
CASARRASAGNTIYF
>TRBD2|TRBJ2-1|17|-|TRBV27
TGTGCCAGCAGTTTGGGAGCGGGGGGCCTCTCCTACAATGAGCAGTTCTTC
CASSLGAGGLSYNEQFF
>-|TRBJ1-1|19|-|TRBV9
TGTGCCAGCAGCGTAGAATCGAACGTGACAGAAAACATGAACACTGAAGCTTTCTTT
CASSVESNVTENMNTEAFF
>-|TRBJ2-1|17|-|TRBV5-1
TGCGCCAGCAGCTTGGGTCGATGGGGGACACCGGGGAATGAGCAGTTCTTC
CASSLGRWGTPGNEQFF
>TRBD2|TRBJ2-3|16|-|TRBV6-5
TGTGCCAGCAGTTACCTGGGGGGGGAATACACAGATACGCAGTATTTT
CASSYLGGEYTDTQYF
>-|TRBJ1-1|13|-|TRBV15
TGTGCCACCAGCAGCACACAGGGTCTCCGGGCTTTCTTT
CATSSTQGLRAFF
>-|TRBJ2-7|15|-|TRBV7-8
TGTGCCAGCAGCTTCCCCCTAAACAGCTCCTACGAGCAGTACTTC
CASSFPLNSSYEQYF
>-|TRBJ1-5|18|few|TRBV6-1
TGTGCCAGCAGTGAAACACCCCGTGGGGCTGAGAGCAATCAGCCCCAGCATTTT
CASSETPRGAESNQPQHF
>-|TRBJ2-5|15|-|TRBV30
TGTGCCTGGAGTCCAACTAGAACAAATCGGGGGACCCAGTACTTC
CAWSPTRTNRGTQYF
>TRBD1|TRBJ1-4|13|-|TRBV29-1
TGCAGCGTCACAGGGGTGACTAATGAAAAACTGTTTTTT
CSVTGVTNEKLFF
>TRBD1|TRBJ1-1|13|-|TRBV6-5
TGTGCCAGCAGTTACGCGGGACAGGGTGAAGCTTTCTTT
CASSYAGQGEAFF
>-|TRBJ1-3|12|-|TRBV11-2
TGTGCCAGCAGGCGTTCAGGAAACACCATATATTTT
CASRRSGNTIYF
>TRBD1|TRBJ2-5|17|-|TRBV5-8
TGTGCCAGCAGCGCAAGAGACCAGGGGGCTGTTCAAGAGACCCAGTACTTC
CASSARDQGAVQETQYF
>-|TRBJ1-4|19|-|TRBV27
TGTGCCAGCAGTTGGGCGAGACAGACCATACCCCCAACTAATGAAAAACTGTTTTTT
CASSWARQTIPPTNEKLFF
>TRBD1|TRBJ2-7|15|-|TRBV6-1
TGTGCCAGCAGTAAACCGGGACAGGGCGAATACGAGCAGTACTTC
CASSKPGQGEYEQYF
>-|TRBJ1-2|15|-|TRBV6-1
TGTGCCAGCAGTGAAGAGGCAGAGGGGGACTATGGCTACACCTTC
CASSEEAEGDYGYTF
>-|TRBJ2-7|15|-|TRBV27
TGTGCCAGCAGTCTGGGCGGGGCCGTACCCTACGAGCAGTACTTC
CASSLGGAVPYEQYF
>-|TRBJ2-3|15|-|TRBV9
TGTGCCAGCAGCGTAGGTAGCCCCGGGGCAGATACGCAGTATTTT
CASSVGSPGADTQYF